This T cell receptor (beta chain) came from a study of CD8 T cells in Susac syndrome. This clonotype was detected once. TEMRA cells underwent FACS enrichment and CD8+ and CD4+ T cells underwent negative isolation. V was cut by 0 bases and J by 3 bases, with 17 bases left in between. Germline V gene lookup returns CDR1 LGHNA and CDR2 YSLEER. The CDR3 runs to 17 residues. About 0.45 to 1 ug RNA was reverse transcribed with random hexamers. The TCR beta CDR3 was amplified by immunoSEQ multiplex PCR across 54 Vbeta, 13 Jbeta. TCRdb re-called the immunoSEQ multiplex PCR reads through MiXCR, storing one row per CDR3 protein. The sample yields fewer than 150,000 distinct CDR3 sequences, around 91% seen once.

This TCR derives from a human donor with multiple sclerosis. This chain uses TRBV4-3 with TRBJ1-2; D not certain. Sequencing used CD8+ T cells from PBMCs. CDR3: CASSQDGRVTTDYGYTF. CDR3 in DNA: TGCGCCAGCAGCCAAGATGGGAGGGTGACCACCGACTATGGCTACACCTTC.